This TCR beta chain was recovered during a study of control samples from healthy donors and cancer patients. Germline V gene sequence: CDR1 LGHDT, CDR2 YNNKEL (reference sequence). There are 15 residues in the CDR3. The V end was cut by 8 bases, the J end by 0 bases, with 15 bases between. Produced via immunoSEQ multiplex PCR; TCRdb's table is partial and in-frame only. The sample records around 250,000 clones, more than 65% being singletons. This rearrangement joins TRBV3-1 (or the pseudogene TRBV3-2) to TRBJ2-3; D unresolved. The sequence was collected from a woman in her sixties or seventies with lung cancer. Sequenced: PBMCs. The CDR3 here is CASSPQVASTDTQYF. The CDR3 DNA reads TGTGCCAGCTCACCCCAAGTTGCTAGCACAGATACGCAGTATTTT.